The clone carrying this T cell receptor (beta chain) was seen a single time. This entry comes from a study of blood T cell repertoires in COVID-19. As for the study in general: Donors in the United States, Italy and Spain gave samples during acute or convalescent COVID-19.

In the authors' workflow: Quantification of nucleated cells was approximated via reference gene primer amplification. Sequencing used immunoSEQ multiplex PCR; TCRdb keeps in-frame clones, though not all of them. The DNA gave D and trimming, while V, J and clone size come from that table. Seen here are approximately 280,000 clones, approximately 83% observed once, and the top ten hold roughly 9.6%. This CDR3 has 15 amino acids. Between the trimmed V and J ends, which lost 1 base and 5 bases, there was a span of 15 bases. The V gene's germline CDR1 is KGHSH and CDR2 LQKENI. This clonotype originated in a woman aged 70-85 years with acute or convalescent COVID-19. Sequenced input: peripheral blood. The genes are TRBV18 and TRBJ2-7; D is possibly TRBD1 (5 bases). The DNA for the CDR3 is TGTGCCAGCTCACCACAGGGGCTAAACCGGGACGAGCAGTACTTC. This sequence encodes CASSPQGLNRDEQYF.